Below, 2 T cell receptor beta chains from the same sample are listed, as sequenced in a study of T cells after yellow fever vaccination (dated by TCRdb to between 2018 and 2021). The library was prepared using 5' RACE. Sequenced using an Illumina NovaSeq 6000. TCRdb reprocessing: public reads trimmed at Q25 with fastp, clones called with MiXCR, in-frame beta chains kept. Under each unique CDR3 protein, matching rows form one entry showing the most common genes and DNA. The sample table shows 300,000 to 350,000 distinct CDR3 sequences, and approximately 3.9% are seen once. The biggest ten clones account for more than 20% of the sample. Read against the paper, the sample's treatment or condition label means: live attenuated yellow fever vaccine strain. Sample: PBMCs, taken 5 days after the yellow fever booster vaccination. These receptors were collected from a young man who received the YFV17D yellow fever vaccine.

This clonotype was seen only a few times. The chain recombines TRBV20-1 with TRBJ2-3; 8 bases are a match to TRBD1. V was pared by 6 bases and J by 2 bases, with 10 bases of the junction left unmatched. This CDR3 has 15 amino acids. Looked up from germline, CDR1 is DFQATT and CDR2 is SNEGSKA (reference sequence). CDR3: CSAGRQGNPTDTQYF. CDR3 nucleotide sequence: TGCAGTGCCGGACGACAGGGGAACCCCACAGATACGCAGTATTTT.

This clonotype was seen at least ten times. The chain has TRBV7-2 and TRBJ1-2; D is uncertain. The CDR3 spans 14 residues. The V end was cut by 4 bases, the J end by 2 bases, with 11 bases between. Germline loops: CDR1 SGHTA, CDR2 FQGNSA. The CDR3 region has the DNA TGTGCCAGCAGCTCCGGCCCGGGCAACTATGGCTACACCTTC. As protein: CASSSGPGNYGYTF.